Given below is one T cell receptor beta chain in context. What it binds is unknown. This entry comes from a study of regulatory T cells in long-lasting Graves disease. Indicated time point: newly diagnosed GD, antithyroid drugs for less than 3 months. TCR sequences were obtained from RNA taken from PBMCs. The V and J ends lost 4 bases and 3 bases, in that order; junction bases with no gene match: 6. Germline-derived CDR1 and CDR2 are SGDLS and YYNGEE. The CDR3 totals 14 residues. Construction of TCR beta libraries relied on iRepertoire HTBI primers and on Arm-PCR targeting CDR3 regions. Original analysis: 62 TRBV and some 15 TRBJ segments were identified across samples. TCRdb fed the multiplex PCR reads into MiXCR, producing one record per CDR3 protein. TCRdb's processing, not the study's, gives the V and J calls here. This table has roughly 500,000 distinct CDR3 sequences, roughly 13% appearing once.

Study findings and constraints: Gene preferences differed: TRBV28, TRBJ1-2, TRBJ2-5 in persistent cases.

These data also formed part of another study, on T cells in Graves' hyperthyroidism and ophthalmopathy. As that study records: With a median lead of approximately 6.4 months before onset, the model predicted ophthalmopathy.

The sample consisted of peripheral blood mononuclear cells (PBMCs), taken at new diagnosis, from a patient treated with antithyroid drugs. The chain couples TRBV9 to TRBJ2-7; 8 nucleotides line up with TRBD2. This receptor was identified in a young man with Graves disease. CDR3 region: CASSLGLDFYEQYF. CDR3 DNA sequence: TGTGCCAGCAGCTTGGGACTAGATTTCTACGAGCAGTACTTC.